This T cell receptor beta chain was identified during a study of T cell responses to AZD1222 COVID-19 vaccine. Overall study findings and caveats: The breadth and depth of Spike-specific TCRs increased once two AZD1222 doses had been given.

The repertoire was sequenced with immunoSEQ multiplex PCR; TCRdb's copy has only in-frame clones and lacks some. The table lists 110,000 to 150,000 clones, 75% to 90% of them singletons. Worth noting for this clone: The target antigen is unknown.

Germline V CDR1 and CDR2: GTSNPN, SVGIG (reference sequence). The V and J ends lost 0 bases and 12 bases respectively, with 9 bases between them. This CDR3 has 11 amino acids. The sequence derives from an adult in good health. The chain carries TRBV30 and TRBJ2-1, with D perhaps matching TRBD2 (6 bases). Sequencing was performed on peripheral blood, taken on day 0 of AZD1222 vaccination. The CDR3 reads CAWSVEGWQFF. As DNA, the CDR3 is TGTGCCTGGAGTGTGGAGGGCTGGCAGTTCTTC. The variable domain in full, with the rest retrieved from reference TRBV30 and TRBJ2-1, is SQTIHQWPATLVQPVGSPLSLECTVEGTSNPNLYWYRQAAGRGLQLLFYSVGIGQISSEVPQNLSASRPQDRQFILSSKKLLLSDSGFYLCAWSVEGWQFFGPGTRLTVL.